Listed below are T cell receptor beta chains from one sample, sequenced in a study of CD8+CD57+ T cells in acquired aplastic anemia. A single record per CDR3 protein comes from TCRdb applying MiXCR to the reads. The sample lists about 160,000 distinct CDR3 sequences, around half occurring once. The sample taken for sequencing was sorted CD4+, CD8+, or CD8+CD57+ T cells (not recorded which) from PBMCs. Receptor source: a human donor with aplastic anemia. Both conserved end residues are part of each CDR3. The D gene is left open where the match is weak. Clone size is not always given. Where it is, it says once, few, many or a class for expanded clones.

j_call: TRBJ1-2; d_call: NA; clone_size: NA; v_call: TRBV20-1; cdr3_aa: CSASPQTGSHGYTF; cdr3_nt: TGCAGTGCTAGCCCACAGACAGGATCCCATGGCTACACCTTC
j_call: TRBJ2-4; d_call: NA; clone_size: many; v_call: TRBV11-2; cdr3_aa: CASSSGVTEAKNIQYF; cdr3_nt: TGTGCCAGCAGCTCGGGGGTAACGGAAGCCAAAAACATTCAGTACTTC
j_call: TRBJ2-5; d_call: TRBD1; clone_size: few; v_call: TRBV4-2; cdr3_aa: CASSPTGGPIRPQYF; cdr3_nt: TGTGCCAGCAGCCCCACAGGGGGTCCTATAAGGCCCCAGTACTTC
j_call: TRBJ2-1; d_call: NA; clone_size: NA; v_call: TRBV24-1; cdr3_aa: CATSGLPGSYNGQFF; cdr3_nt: TGTGCCACCAGTGGTTTGCCTGGCTCCTACAATGGGCAGTTCTTC
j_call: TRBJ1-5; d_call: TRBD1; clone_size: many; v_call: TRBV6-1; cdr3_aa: CASSTGQGRHF; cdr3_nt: TGTGCCAGCAGTACCGGACAGGGGAGGCATTTT
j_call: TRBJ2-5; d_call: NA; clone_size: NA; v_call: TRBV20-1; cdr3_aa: CSATKDDPMETQYF; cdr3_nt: TGCAGTGCCACGAAGGACGACCCAATGGAGACCCAGTACTTC
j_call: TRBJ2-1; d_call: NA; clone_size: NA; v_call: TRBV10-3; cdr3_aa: CAIAKGSTGYNEQFF; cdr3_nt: TGTGCCATCGCCAAGGGGTCGACAGGATACAATGAGCAGTTCTTC
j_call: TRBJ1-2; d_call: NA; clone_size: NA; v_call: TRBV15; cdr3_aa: CATSRPDYGYTF; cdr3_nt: TGTGCCACCAGCAGACCGGACTATGGCTACACCTTC
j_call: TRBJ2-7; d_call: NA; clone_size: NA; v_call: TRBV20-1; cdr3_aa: CSARGGTPYEQYF; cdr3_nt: TGCAGTGCTAGAGGGGGAACCCCCTACGAGCAGTACTTC
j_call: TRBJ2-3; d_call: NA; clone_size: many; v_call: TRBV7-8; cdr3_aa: CASTVRVGTDTQYF; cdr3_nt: TGTGCCAGCACCGTTCGGGTCGGAACAGATACGCAGTATTTT
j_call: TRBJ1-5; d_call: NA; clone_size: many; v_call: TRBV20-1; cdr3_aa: CSATDGDNQPQHF; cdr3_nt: TGCAGTGCAACCGACGGTGACAATCAGCCCCAGCATTTT
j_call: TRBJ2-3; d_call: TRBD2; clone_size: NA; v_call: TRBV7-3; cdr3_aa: CASSWTSGGALDTQYF; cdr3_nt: TGTGCCAGCAGCTGGACTAGCGGGGGGGCCCTCGATACGCAGTATTTT
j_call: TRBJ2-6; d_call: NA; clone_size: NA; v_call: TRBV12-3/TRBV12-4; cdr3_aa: CASSLFSGANVLTF; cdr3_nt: TGTGCCAGCAGCCTATTTTCCGGGGCCAACGTCCTGACTTTC
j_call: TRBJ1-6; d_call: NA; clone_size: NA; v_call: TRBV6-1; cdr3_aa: CASGGSRTYNSPLHF; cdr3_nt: TGTGCCAGCGGGGGAAGTCGAACCTATAATTCACCCCTCCACTTT
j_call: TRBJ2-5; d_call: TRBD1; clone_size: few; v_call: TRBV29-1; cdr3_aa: CSVGQGLAQETQYF; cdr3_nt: TGCAGCGTCGGACAGGGTCTGGCCCAAGAGACCCAGTACTTC
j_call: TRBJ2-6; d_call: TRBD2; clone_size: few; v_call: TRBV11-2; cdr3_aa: CASSLAGGGANVLTF; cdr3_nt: TGTGCCAGCAGCTTAGCGGGGGGTGGGGCCAACGTCCTGACTTTC
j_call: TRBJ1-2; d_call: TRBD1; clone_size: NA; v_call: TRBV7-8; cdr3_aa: CASSSGTGDYGYTF; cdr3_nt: TGTGCCAGCAGCTCCGGGACAGGGGACTATGGCTACACCTTC
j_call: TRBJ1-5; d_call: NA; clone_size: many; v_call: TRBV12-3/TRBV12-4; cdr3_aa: CASSLSAAYGNQPQHF; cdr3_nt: TGTGCCAGCAGTTTGTCGGCGGCTTATGGCAATCAGCCCCAGCATTTT
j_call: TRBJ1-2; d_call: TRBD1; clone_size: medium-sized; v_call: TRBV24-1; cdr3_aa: CATSDLTGTGGNYGYTF; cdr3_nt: TGTGCCACCAGTGATTTGACAGGGACAGGGGGTAACTATGGCTACACCTTC
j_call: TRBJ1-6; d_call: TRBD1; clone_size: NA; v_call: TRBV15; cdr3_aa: CATSGARTGSLPLHF; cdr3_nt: TGTGCCACCAGCGGAGCGCGGACAGGGTCCTTACCCCTCCACTTT
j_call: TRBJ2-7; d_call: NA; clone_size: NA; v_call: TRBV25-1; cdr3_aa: CASSDAHWTSYEQYF; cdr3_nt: TGTGCCAGCAGTGACGCGCACTGGACCTCCTACGAGCAGTACTTC
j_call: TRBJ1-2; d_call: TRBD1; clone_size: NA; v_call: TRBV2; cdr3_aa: CASSIRGADYGYTF; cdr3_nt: TGTGCCAGCAGTATCAGGGGGGCAGACTATGGCTACACCTTC
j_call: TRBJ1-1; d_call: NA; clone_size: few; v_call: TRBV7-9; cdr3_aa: CASSSWSDEAFF; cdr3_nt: TGTGCCAGCAGCTCCTGGTCCGATGAAGCTTTCTTT
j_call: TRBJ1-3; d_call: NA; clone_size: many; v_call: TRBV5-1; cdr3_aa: CASSLVTGAGNTIYF; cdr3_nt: TGCGCCAGCAGCTTGGTAACGGGGGCTGGAAACACCATATATTTT
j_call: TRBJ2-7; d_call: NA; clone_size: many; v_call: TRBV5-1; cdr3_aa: CASSLNPTTYEQYF; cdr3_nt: TGCGCCAGCAGCCTTAATCCAACAACCTACGAGCAGTACTTC
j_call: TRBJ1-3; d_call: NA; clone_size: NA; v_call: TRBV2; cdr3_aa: CASSEEGLSGNTIYF; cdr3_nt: TGTGCCAGCAGTGAGGAGGGACTCTCTGGAAACACCATATATTTT
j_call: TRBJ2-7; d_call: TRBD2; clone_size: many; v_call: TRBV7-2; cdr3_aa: CASSSGASGSHEQYF; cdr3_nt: TGTGCCAGCAGCTCCGGGGCTAGCGGGAGCCACGAGCAGTACTTC
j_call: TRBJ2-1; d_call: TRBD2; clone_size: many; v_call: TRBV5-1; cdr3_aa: CASSSGLAGGSYNEQFF; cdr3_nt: TGCGCCAGCAGCTCAGGACTAGCGGGAGGCTCCTACAATGAGCAGTTCTTC
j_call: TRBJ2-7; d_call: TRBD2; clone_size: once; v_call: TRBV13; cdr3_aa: CASSHWELLLAGVGAREQYF; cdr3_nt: TGTGCCAGCAGCCACTGGGAGTTACTTTTAGCGGGAGTCGGGGCTAGGGAGCAGTACTTC
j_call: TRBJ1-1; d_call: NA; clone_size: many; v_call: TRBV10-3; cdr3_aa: CAISEEVNSQNDEAFF; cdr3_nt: TGTGCCATCAGTGAAGAAGTAAACAGCCAGAACGATGAAGCTTTCTTT
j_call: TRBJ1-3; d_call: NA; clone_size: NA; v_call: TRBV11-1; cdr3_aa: CASSPWSGGILSGNTIYF; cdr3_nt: TGTGCCAGCAGCCCTTGGTCCGGAGGGATCCTCTCTGGAAACACCATATATTTT
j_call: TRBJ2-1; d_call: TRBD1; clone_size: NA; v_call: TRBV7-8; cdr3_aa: CASSHRGNEQFF; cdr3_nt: TGTGCCAGCAGCCACAGGGGAAATGAGCAGTTCTTC
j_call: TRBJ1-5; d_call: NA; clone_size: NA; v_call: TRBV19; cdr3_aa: CTSSIRRGSNQPQHF; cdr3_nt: TGTACCAGTAGTATTCGCAGGGGTAGCAATCAGCCCCAGCATTTT
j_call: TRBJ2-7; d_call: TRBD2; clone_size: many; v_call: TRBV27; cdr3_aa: CASRLGGAREGEQYF; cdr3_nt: TGTGCCAGCAGGCTAGGGGGCGCGCGGGAGGGCGAGCAGTACTTC
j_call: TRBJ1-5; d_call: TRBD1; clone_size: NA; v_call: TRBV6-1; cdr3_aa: CASSPFGDSAVGNQPQHF; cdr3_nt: TGTGCCAGCAGTCCGTTCGGGGACAGCGCGGTAGGCAATCAGCCCCAGCATTTT
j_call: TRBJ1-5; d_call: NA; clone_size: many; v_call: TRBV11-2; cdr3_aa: CASSASLDNQPQHF; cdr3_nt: TGTGCCAGCAGCGCTAGTCTGGACAATCAGCCCCAGCATTTT
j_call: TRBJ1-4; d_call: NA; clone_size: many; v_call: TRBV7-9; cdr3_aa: CASSLASEKLFF; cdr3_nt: TGTGCCAGCAGCTTAGCATCTGAAAAACTGTTTTTT
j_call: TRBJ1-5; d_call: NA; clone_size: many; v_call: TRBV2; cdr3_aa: CASSEGSNQPQHF; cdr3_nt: TGTGCCAGCAGTGAAGGGAGCAATCAGCCCCAGCATTTT
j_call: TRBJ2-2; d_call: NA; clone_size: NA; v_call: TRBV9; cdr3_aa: CASSVRESPGELFF; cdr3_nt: TGTGCCAGCAGCGTTCGGGAGAGCCCCGGGGAGCTGTTTTTT
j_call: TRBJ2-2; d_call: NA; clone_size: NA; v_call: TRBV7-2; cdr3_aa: CASSTQGTGELFF; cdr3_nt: TGTGCCAGCAGCACCCAGGGGACCGGGGAGCTGTTTTTT
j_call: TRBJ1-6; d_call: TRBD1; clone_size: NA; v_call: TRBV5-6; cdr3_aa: CASSYGQGGSLLHF; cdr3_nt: TGTGCCAGCAGCTACGGACAGGGAGGTTCACTCCTCCACTTT
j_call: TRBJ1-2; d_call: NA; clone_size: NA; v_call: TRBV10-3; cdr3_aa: CAIRAHRNYGYTF; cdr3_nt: TGTGCCATCAGGGCACACCGAAACTATGGCTACACCTTC
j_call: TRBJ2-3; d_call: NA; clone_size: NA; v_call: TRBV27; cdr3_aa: CASRPSQPLTTDTQYF; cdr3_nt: TGTGCCAGCAGGCCCAGCCAACCCCTGACCACAGATACGCAGTATTTT
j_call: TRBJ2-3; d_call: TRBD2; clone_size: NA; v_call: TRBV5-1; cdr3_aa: CASSLNGRLLTTSTQYF; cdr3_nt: TGCGCCAGCAGCTTGAACGGGAGGTTGCTCACCACAAGTACGCAGTATTTT
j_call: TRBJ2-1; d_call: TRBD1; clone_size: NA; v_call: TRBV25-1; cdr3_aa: CASRPLGTGYGNEQFF; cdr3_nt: TGTGCCAGCAGACCCCTGGGGACAGGCTATGGCAATGAGCAGTTCTTC
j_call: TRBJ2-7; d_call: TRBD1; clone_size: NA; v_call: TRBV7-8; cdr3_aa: CASSQGAVVEQYF; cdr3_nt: TGTGCCAGCAGCCAGGGGGCTGTCGTCGAGCAGTACTTC